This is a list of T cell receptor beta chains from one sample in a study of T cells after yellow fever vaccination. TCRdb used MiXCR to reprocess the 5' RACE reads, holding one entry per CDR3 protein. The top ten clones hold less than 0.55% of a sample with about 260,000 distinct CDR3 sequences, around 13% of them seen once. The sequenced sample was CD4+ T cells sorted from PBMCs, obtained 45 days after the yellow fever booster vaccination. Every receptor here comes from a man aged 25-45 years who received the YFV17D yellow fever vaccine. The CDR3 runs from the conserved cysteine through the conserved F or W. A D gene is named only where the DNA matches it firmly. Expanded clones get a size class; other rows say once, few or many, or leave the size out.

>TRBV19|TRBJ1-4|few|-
CASSRTGTWTIEKLFF
TGTGCCAGTTCCCGGACTGGGACTTGGACTATTGAAAAACTGTTTTTT
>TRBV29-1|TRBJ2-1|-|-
CSARGDSYNEQFF
TGCAGCGCCCGTGGGGATTCCTACAATGAGCAGTTCTTC
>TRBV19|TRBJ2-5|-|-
CASSIDQPGLETQYF
TGTGCCAGTAGTATAGATCAACCCGGTCTCGAGACCCAGTACTTC
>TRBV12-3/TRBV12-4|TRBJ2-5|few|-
CASSFERKETQYF
TGTGCCAGCAGTTTTGAGAGGAAAGAGACCCAGTACTTC
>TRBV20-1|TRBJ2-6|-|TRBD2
CSARLAGGSRFGANVLTF
TGCAGTGCTAGACTAGCGGGAGGGTCCAGGTTTGGGGCCAACGTCCTGACTTTC
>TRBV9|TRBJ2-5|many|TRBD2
CASSGGLAGVETQYF
TGTGCCAGCAGCGGCGGACTAGCGGGAGTTGAGACCCAGTACTTC
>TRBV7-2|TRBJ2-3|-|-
CASSSPGSSTDTQYF
TGTGCCAGCAGCTCCCCGGGATCTAGCACAGATACGCAGTATTTT
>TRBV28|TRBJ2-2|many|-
CASRRPPGELFF
TGTGCCAGCAGACGACCCCCCGGGGAGCTGTTTTTT
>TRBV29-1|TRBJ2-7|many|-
CSVVRQGRSYEQYF
TGCAGCGTTGTCCGGCAGGGGAGATCCTACGAGCAGTACTTC
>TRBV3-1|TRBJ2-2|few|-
CASSDNLNTGELFF
TGTGCCAGCAGCGACAACTTGAACACCGGGGAGCTGTTTTTT
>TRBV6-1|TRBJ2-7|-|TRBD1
CASSVEDRAYEQYF
TGTGCCAGCAGTGTAGAGGACAGGGCCTACGAGCAGTACTTC
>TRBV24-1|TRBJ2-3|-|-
CATSGSTDTQYF
TGTGCCACCAGTGGCAGCACAGATACGCAGTATTTT
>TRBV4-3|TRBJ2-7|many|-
CASSQQTVAYEQYF
TGCGCCAGCAGCCAGCAGACAGTGGCCTACGAGCAGTACTTC
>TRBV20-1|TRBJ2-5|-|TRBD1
CSASPTGEETQYF
TGCAGTGCTAGCCCCACAGGGGAAGAGACCCAGTACTTC
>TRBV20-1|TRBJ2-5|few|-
CSARDYRETQYF
TGCAGTGCTAGAGATTATCGAGAGACCCAGTACTTC
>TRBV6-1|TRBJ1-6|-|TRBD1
CASSHDGDRNSPLHF
TGTGCCAGCAGCCACGATGGGGACAGAAACTCACCCCTCCACTTT
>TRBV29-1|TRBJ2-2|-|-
CSVETTGRQYGELFF
TGCAGCGTTGAAACTACAGGGAGGCAGTATGGGGAGCTGTTTTTT
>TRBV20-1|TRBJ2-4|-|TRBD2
CSAREILGRTTSGQNIQYF
TGCAGTGCTAGAGAGATTTTGGGTAGAACGACTAGCGGGCAAAACATTCAGTACTTC
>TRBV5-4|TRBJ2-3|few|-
CASSAGRDTQYF
TGTGCCAGCAGCGCCGGGAGAGATACGCAGTATTTT
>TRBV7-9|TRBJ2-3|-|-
CASSLMEGRTDTQYF
TGTGCCAGCAGCTTAATGGAGGGACGCACAGATACGCAGTATTTT
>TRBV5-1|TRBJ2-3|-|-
CASSLLAPTDTQYF
TGCGCCAGCAGCTTGCTCGCCCCCACAGATACGCAGTATTTT
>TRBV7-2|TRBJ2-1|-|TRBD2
CASSFVAGARNEQFF
TGTGCCAGCAGCTTTGTAGCGGGAGCGAGAAATGAGCAGTTCTTC
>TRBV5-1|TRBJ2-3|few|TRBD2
CASSLGLAGGPRKDTQYF
TGCGCCAGCAGCTTGGGACTAGCGGGAGGGCCGAGAAAAGATACGCAGTATTTT
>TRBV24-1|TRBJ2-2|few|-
CATSPAGGRTGELFF
TGTGCCACCAGCCCCGCCGGGGGACGGACCGGGGAGCTGTTTTTT
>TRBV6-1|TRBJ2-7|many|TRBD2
CASKLGGAYEQYF
TGTGCCAGCAAACTGGGAGGGGCCTACGAGCAGTACTTC
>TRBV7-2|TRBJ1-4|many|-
CASGPVGARGTKLFF
TGTGCCAGCGGCCCGGTGGGAGCGCGGGGGACAAAACTGTTTTTT
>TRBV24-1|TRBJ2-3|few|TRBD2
CATSDRTSGKTSTDTQYF
TGTGCCACCAGTGACCGGACTAGCGGGAAAACTAGCACAGATACGCAGTATTTT
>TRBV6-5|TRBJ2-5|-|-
CASSFSAVQETQYF
TGTGCCAGCAGTTTCTCGGCCGTCCAAGAGACCCAGTACTTC
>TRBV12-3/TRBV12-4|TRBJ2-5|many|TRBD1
CASSSQGRETQYF
TGTGCCAGCAGTTCACAGGGGCGCGAGACCCAGTACTTC
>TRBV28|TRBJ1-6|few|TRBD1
CASSGTGPRPLHF
TGTGCCAGCAGTGGGACAGGGCCTCGACCCCTCCACTTT
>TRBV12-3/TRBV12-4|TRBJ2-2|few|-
CASSFETLAGELFF
TGTGCCAGCAGTTTCGAGACTTTGGCCGGGGAGCTGTTTTTT
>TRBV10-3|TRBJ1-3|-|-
CAISERLTGNTIYF
TGTGCCATCAGTGAGCGGCTTACTGGAAACACCATATATTTT
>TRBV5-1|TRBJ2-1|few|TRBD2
CASSPTSGPYEQFF
TGCGCCAGCAGCCCAACTAGCGGCCCTTATGAGCAGTTCTTC
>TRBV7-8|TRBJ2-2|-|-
CASSLAFGELFF
TGTGCCAGCAGCTTAGCGTTCGGGGAGCTGTTTTTT
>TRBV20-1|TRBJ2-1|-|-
CSARDNYDWKQFF
TGCAGTGCTAGAGATAACTACGATTGGAAGCAGTTCTTC
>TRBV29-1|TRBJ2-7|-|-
CSVSGTGTRYEQYF
TGCAGCGTTTCCGGGACAGGGACTAGGTACGAGCAGTACTTC
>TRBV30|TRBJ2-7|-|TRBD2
CAWSVGTSFREQYF
TGTGCCTGGAGTGTGGGGACTAGTTTCCGCGAGCAGTACTTC
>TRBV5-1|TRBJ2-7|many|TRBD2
CASSLGTSGYEQYF
TGTGCCAGCAGCTTAGGGACTAGCGGGTACGAGCAGTACTTC
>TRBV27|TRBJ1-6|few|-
CASSVEGSSYNSPLHF
TGTGCCAGCAGTGTGGAGGGAAGCTCCTATAATTCACCCCTCCACTTT